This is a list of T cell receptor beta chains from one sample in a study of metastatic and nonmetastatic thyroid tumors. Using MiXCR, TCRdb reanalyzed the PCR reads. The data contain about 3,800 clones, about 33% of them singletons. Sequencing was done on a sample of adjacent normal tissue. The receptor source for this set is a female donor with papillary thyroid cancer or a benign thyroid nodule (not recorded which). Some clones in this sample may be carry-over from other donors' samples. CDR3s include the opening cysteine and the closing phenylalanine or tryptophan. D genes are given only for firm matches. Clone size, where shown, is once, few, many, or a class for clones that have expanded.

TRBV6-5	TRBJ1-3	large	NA	TGTGCCAGCAGTTACTCCGGGACAACTGGAAACACCATATATTTT	CASSYSGTTGNTIYF
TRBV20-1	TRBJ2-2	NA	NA	TGCAGTGCTCCAGACGGGCCCGGGGAGCTGTTTTTT	CSAPDGPGELFF
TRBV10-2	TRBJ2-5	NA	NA	TGCGCCAGCGCAACGGGACAAACACAAGAGACCCAGTACTTC	CASATGQTQETQYF
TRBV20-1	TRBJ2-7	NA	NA	TGCAGTGCTAGGCCCTTGACGGCCCGCTCCTACGAGCAGTACTTC	CSARPLTARSYEQYF
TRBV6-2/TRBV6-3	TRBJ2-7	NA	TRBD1	TGTGCCAGCAGGGGACTGGGACAGGTTTCCTACGAGCAGTACTTC	CASRGLGQVSYEQYF
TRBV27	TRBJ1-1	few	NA	TGTGCCAGCACCGCGATAGGACACAGCGACCCTGAAGCTTTCTTT	CASTAIGHSDPEAFF
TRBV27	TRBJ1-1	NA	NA	TGTGCCAGCAGTTTTCAGGGGTTTAATGAAGCTTTCTTT	CASSFQGFNEAFF
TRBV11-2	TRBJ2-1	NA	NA	TGTGCCAGCAGCTCCCGCGGTCGGGGAGATTACAATGAGCAGTTCTTC	CASSSRGRGDYNEQFF
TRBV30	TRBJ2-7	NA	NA	TGTGCCTGGAGTGTAGCAACCGAGCAGTACTTC	CAWSVATEQYF
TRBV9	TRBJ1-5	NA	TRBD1	TGTGCCAGCAGCGTAGACAGGGGGCGTAATCAGCCCCAGCATTTT	CASSVDRGRNQPQHF
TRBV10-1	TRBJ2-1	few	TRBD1	TGCGCCAGCAGCCAGACAGGGGCCCTATACAATGAGCAGTTCTTC	CASSQTGALYNEQFF
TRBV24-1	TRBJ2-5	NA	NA	TGTGCCACCAGTGATTTGCAGGGAGCAAGCGAGACCCAGTACTTC	CATSDLQGASETQYF